These 4 T cell receptor beta chains came from one sample sequenced in a study of T cells in Graves' hyperthyroidism and ophthalmopathy. Amplification of TCR beta CDR3 regions was performed using RNA transcripts as template. Researchers ran a first-round RT-PCR on the TCR CDR3 using the HTBI primer set. TCRdb itself ran the multiplex PCR reads through MiXCR, one entry per CDR3 protein. Among 610,000 or so distinct CDR3 sequences listed, roughly 46% were seen once. The sample was peripheral blood or thyroid tissue (not recorded which). These receptors came from a woman aged 18-29 years with Graves' hyperthyroidism.

This clonotype was found many times. The chain combines TRBV10-2 with TRBJ2-5; 7 positions match TRBD1. V trimming: 7 bases; J trimming: 2 bases; junction bases outside the gene matches: 10. This CDR3 is 15 amino acids long. Germline V gene sequence: CDR1 WSHSY, CDR2 SAAADI. As DNA, the CDR3 is TGCGCCAGCACTACAGGGGCTCCCGCACAAGAGACCCAGTACTTC. It is translated as CASTTGAPAQETQYF.

This clonotype was counted at least ten times. For the CDR3, the DNA is TGTGCCAGTAGTATAGTGGGTTCCAATCAGCCCCAGCATTTT. This sequence encodes CASSIVGSNQPQHF. This chain connects TRBV19 to TRBJ1-5; D ambiguous. From germline, CDR1 is LNHDA and CDR2 SQIVND (reference sequence). Trimming removed 1 base at V and 3 bases at J, with 7 bases between. This CDR3 contains 14 residues.

The chain carries TRBV2 and TRBJ1-5, with 7 bases matching TRBD1. The V and J ends lost 5 bases and 5 bases, in that order; junction bases with no gene match: 6. The CDR3 contains 14 residues. Germline CDR1 is SNHLY and CDR2 is FYNNEI. CDR3 sequence: CASSYDRVHQPQHF. CDR3 coding DNA: TGTGCCAGCAGTTACGACAGGGTACATCAGCCCCAGCATTTT. The entire variable domain, with the rest obtained from reference TRBV2 and TRBJ1-5, is as follows: EPEVTQTPSHQVTQMGQEVILRCVPISNHLYFYWYRQILGQKVEFLVSFYNNEISEKSEIFDDQFSVERPDGSNFTLKIRSTKLEDSAMYFCASSYDRVHQPQHFGDGTRLSIL.

This clonotype was counted many times. V usage is TRBV6-1 and J usage is TRBJ1-2, with 7 nucleotides matching TRBD1. CDR1 and CDR2 (germline): MNHNS, SASEGT. Trimming took 7 bases from V and 7 from J; bases not matched to a gene: 9. The CDR3 covers 13 residues. The CDR3 loop is CASTPNRGLGYTF. The CDR3 nucleotides are TGTGCCAGCACACCCAACAGGGGACTTGGCTACACCTTC.